One and the same sample provided the 31 T cell receptor beta chains below, sequenced in a study of T cells in Graves' hyperthyroidism and ophthalmopathy. The investigators amplified TCR beta CDR3 regions from RNA transcripts. HTBI primers were used for first-round RT-PCR of the TCR CDR3. TCRdb passed the multiplex PCR reads through MiXCR, listing each CDR3 protein once. The table lists nearly 600,000 distinct CDR3 sequences, approximately 15% of them singletons. The sequencing sample was made of blood. Receptors were obtained from a woman aged 18-35 years with Graves' ophthalmopathy.

This clonotype was seen repeatedly, ten times or more. The chain couples TRBV11-1 to TRBJ1-1, with D possibly matching TRBD1 (6 bases). This CDR3 is built from 15 residues. Trimming pared 4 bases from V and 0 bases from J, leaving 12 bases between. CDR1 and CDR2 (germline): SGHAT, FQDESV (reference sequence). The CDR3: CASSSWEGVNTEAFF. For the CDR3, the DNA is TGTGCCAGCAGCTCTTGGGAGGGGGTGAACACTGAAGCTTTCTTT.

This clonotype was counted between two and nine times. The chain links TRBV9 to TRBJ1-1; TRBD1 is a possible D gene (6 bases). The CDR3 spans 16 residues. Germline V CDR1 and CDR2: SGDLS, YYNGEE. V lost 3 bases to trimming and J lost 8 bases, with 23 bases between them. This CDR3 reads CASSAPGQPGRHEAFF. CDR3 DNA: TGTGCCAGCAGCGCTCCTGGACAGCCCGGCCGACACGAAGCTTTCTTT. Supplemented by reference TRBV9 and TRBJ1-1, the full variable domain reads DSGVTQTPKHLITATGQRVTLRCSPRSGDLSVYWYQQSLDQGLQFLIQYYNGEERAKGNILERFSAQQFPDLHSELNLSSLELGDSALYFCASSAPGQPGRHEAFFGQGTRLTVV.

The J gene is TRBJ2-3, the V gene TRBV6-1; D is unresolved. This CDR3 is built from 16 residues. The germline V gene encodes CDR1 MNHNS and CDR2 SASEGT. The germline V and J ends were trimmed by 6 bases and 0 bases, with 16 bases remaining between them. CDR3: CASSQTAIPSTDTQYF. In DNA form, the CDR3 reads TGTGCCAGCAGCCAGACCGCTATCCCTAGCACAGATACGCAGTATTTT.

This clonotype was seen many times. The CDR3 loop is CASSQLTATQETQYF. The CDR3 nucleotides are TGTGCCAGCAGCCAGCTGACAGCCACACAAGAGACCCAGTACTTC. The rearrangement links TRBV11-2 to TRBJ2-5, with TRBD1 as a possible D gene (5 bases). Deletions cut 5 bases from V and 2 bases from J, with 15 bases between. The germline V gene encodes CDR1 SGHAT and CDR2 FQNNGV. This CDR3 is 15 amino acids long.

The sample holds many counts of this clonotype. The J gene is TRBJ1-2, the V gene TRBV6-5; D unresolved. The V end was cut by 0 bases, the J end by 3 bases, with 8 bases between. The CDR3 is 14 amino acids. Germline values: CDR1 MNHEY, CDR2 SVGAGI. The CDR3 DNA follows: TGTGCCAGCAGTTACTCTATGGGGTACTATGGCTACACCTTC. It codes for CASSYSMGYYGYTF.

This clonotype was counted only a few times. V is TRBV19 and J is TRBJ2-1; D unresolved. Deletions cut 2 bases from V and 4 bases from J, with 9 bases between. CDR3 size: 14 residues. Germline CDR1 reads LNHDA; CDR2 reads SQIVND (reference sequence). CDR3 nucleotide sequence: TGTGCCAGTAGTATAAGTCCAGGTTACAATGAGCAGTTCTTC. This sequence encodes CASSISPGYNEQFF.

The sample holds many counts of this clonotype. CDR3 bases: TGTGCCAGCTCCCGGGGGACTAGCGGGAACTACGAGCAGTACTTC. It is translated as CASSRGTSGNYEQYF. V usage is TRBV19 and J usage is TRBJ2-7, with TRBD2 matching over 13 bases. The CDR3 is 15 residues long. Germline V gene lookup returns CDR1 LNHDA and CDR2 SQIVND (reference sequence). V lost 9 bases to trimming and J lost 3 bases; unmatched junction nucleotides: 8.

This clonotype has a count of ten or more. This sequence joins TRBV5-5 and TRBJ1-2, with 12 positions matching TRBD1. The CDR3 has 16 amino acids. J was trimmed by 6 bases and V by 1 base; bases with no gene match: 7. Germline values: CDR1 SGHKS, CDR2 YYEKEE (reference sequence). The CDR3 DNA sequence: TGTGCCAGCAGCTTGAGTTGGGACAGGGGGCAAGATGGCTACACCTTC. Protein sequence: CASSLSWDRGQDGYTF.

This clonotype occurred a few times. This chain uses TRBV4-3 with TRBJ2-1, with TRBD2 matching over 12 bases. V was clipped by 3 bases and J by 8 bases; unmatched bases: 5. The CDR3 spans 15 residues. Germline-derived CDR1 and CDR2 are LGHNA and YSLEER. CDR3 residues: CASSHPASGRDEQFF. DNA for the CDR3: TGCGCCAGCAGCCACCCGGCTAGCGGGAGGGATGAGCAGTTCTTC.

This clonotype was counted many times. The rearrangement links TRBV20-1 to TRBJ2-1, with TRBD2 matching over 14 bases. Germline V gene data show CDR1 as DFQATT and CDR2 as SNEGSKA (reference sequence). After removal of 7 bases from V and 9 bases from J, the junction contained 8 bases not matched to a gene. CDR3 length equals 14 residues. CDR3 in DNA: TGCAGTGGCGGGACTAGCGGGAGAGGAGGTGAGCAGTTCTTC. Its translation: CSGGTSGRGGEQFF.

Only a few counts were recorded for this clonotype. One end of the junction fails to match germline, which may point to a read error. The gene calls are TRBV12-3 or TRBV12-4 and TRBJ1-5; perhaps TRBD1 as D (5 bases). The CDR3 covers 14 residues. CDR3 sequence (DNA): TGTGCCAGCACCAACTTACAGGTAGATCAGGCCCAGCATTTT. Translated, it gives CASTNLQVDQAQHF.

Many counts were recorded for this clonotype. The chain is built from TRBV28 and TRBJ2-7; 9 bases are a match to TRBD2. V lost 6 bases to trimming and J lost 5 bases; unmatched junction nucleotides: 11. This CDR3 comprises 15 residues. The germline CDR1 and CDR2 sequences are MDHEN and SYDVKM. This CDR3 is CASSKPTSGRDEQYF. CDR3 bases: TGTGCCAGCAGCAAGCCGACTAGCGGTCGAGACGAGCAGTACTTC.

This clonotype was counted between two and nine times. The chain recombines TRBV18 with TRBJ2-7; D not certain. Deletions cut 4 bases from V and 3 bases from J, with 19 bases between. This CDR3 spans 16 amino acids. Germline V gives CDR1 KGHSH, CDR2 LQKENI. The CDR3 sequence is CASSQVNSPGYYEQYF. For the CDR3, the DNA is TGTGCCAGCTCACAAGTAAATAGTCCTGGCTACTACGAGCAGTACTTC.

This clonotype has at least ten counts. This chain joins TRBV7-9 and TRBJ2-1; D is undetermined. This CDR3 comprises 16 residues. The V gene's germline CDR1 is SEHNR and CDR2 FQNEAQ (reference sequence). Trimming took off 6 bases at V and 0 bases at J, with 15 bases between the two ends. CDR3 nucleotides: TGTGCCAGCAGAAGTCGGAAGGCGAGCTCCTACAATGAGCAGTTCTTC. Translated, it gives CASRSRKASSYNEQFF.

There are a few counts of this clonotype. This chain joins TRBV12-3 or TRBV12-4 and TRBJ2-2, with 8 bases fitting TRBD2. This CDR3 has 15 amino acids. Trimming at V came to 7 bases and at J to 2 bases, leaving 6 bases not matched to a gene. This CDR3 reads CASTEREINTGELFF. CDR3 bases: TGTGCCAGCACGGAGCGGGAGATCAACACCGGGGAGCTGTTTTTT.

Notes on this clonotype: This clone may be a read error of a much larger clone one base away. The V gene is TRBV6-1, the J gene TRBJ2-7; D is unclear. Trimming removed 3 bases from V and 3 bases from J, with 12 bases in between. The CDR3 sequence is 14 residues long. CDR1 is MNHNS and CDR2 is SASEGT in the germline V gene. The CDR3 sequence is CASSESTGVYEQYF. CDR3 in DNA: TGTGCCAGCAGTGAGTCGACTGGGGTCTACGAGCAGTACTTC.

CDR3 protein: CSLTTGRPPQHF. CDR3 coding DNA: TGCAGCTTAACGACAGGGCGCCCGCCCCAGCATTTT. This rearrangement joins TRBV29-1 to TRBJ1-5; 7 bases line up with TRBD1. CDR1 and CDR2 (germline): SQVTM, ANQGSEA. The CDR3 has 12 residues. J gave up 9 bases and V 8 bases, and 10 bases lay outside the gene matches.

This clonotype came up many times. This chain links TRBV25-1 with TRBJ2-3, with D possibly TRBD2 on 6 matching bases. The V end lost 3 bases, the J end lost 2 bases, and 9 bases lay between the germline ends. There are 14 residues in the CDR3. Germline CDR1 reads MGHDK; CDR2 reads SYGVNS. This chain's CDR3 is CASSEWRVTDTQYF. The CDR3 region has the DNA TGTGCCAGCAGTGAGTGGAGGGTCACAGATACGCAGTATTTT. Full variable domain (outside the CDR3, taken from reference TRBV25-1 and TRBJ2-3): EADIYQTPRYLVIGTGKKITLECSQTMGHDKMYWYQQDPGMELHLIHYSYGVNSTEKGDLSSESTVSRIRTEHFPLTLESARPSHTSQYLCASSEWRVTDTQYFGPGTRLTVL.

This clonotype appeared many times. The gene calls are TRBV6-1 and TRBJ2-7; 8 bases map to TRBD2. CDR1 and CDR2 (germline): MNHNS, SASEGT. The V segment lost 6 bases and the J segment 1 base; nucleotides outside the gene matches: 11. The length of the CDR3 is 16 residues. For the CDR3, the DNA is TGTGCCAGCAGGTCTCCGGGACTAGAATCGTCCTACGAGCAGTACTTC. Its translation: CASRSPGLESSYEQYF.

This clonotype was counted a few times. The V and J genes are TRBV6-1 and TRBJ1-1; the D gene is possibly TRBD1 (5 bases). The V end lost 7 bases, the J end lost 11 bases, and 23 bases lay between the germline ends. The germline V gene has CDR1 MNHNS and CDR2 SASEGT. The CDR3 runs to 14 residues. The CDR3 here is CASTTTGTPNEAFF. The CDR3 DNA reads TGTGCCAGCACAACCACGGGGACCCCTAACGAGGCTTTCTTT.

This clonotype was counted at least ten times. V and J are TRBV4-1 and TRBJ1-6; maybe TRBD1 (5 bases). V was cut by 0 bases and J by 8 bases, with 11 bases left in between. Germline V gives CDR1 MGHRA, CDR2 YSYEKL. CDR3 length equals 15 residues. The CDR3 DNA is TGCGCCAGCAGCCAAGAGCAACTGGGGGATTCACCCCTCCACTTT. Translation gives CASSQEQLGDSPLHF.

This chain joins TRBV25-1 and TRBJ2-1, with D tentatively TRBD2 (6 bases). V lost 1 base to trimming and J lost 7 bases, with 14 bases between them. The CDR3 is 15 amino acids. Germline V gene lookup returns CDR1 MGHDK and CDR2 SYGVNS. The CDR3 spells CASSESVSGGNEQFF. As DNA, the CDR3 is TGTGCCAGCAGTGAATCTGTTAGCGGCGGGAATGAGCAGTTCTTC.

This clonotype was recorded at least ten times. The rearrangement uses TRBV7-3 and TRBJ2-3; D may be TRBD2 (6 bases). The CDR3 length is 14 residues. The germline CDR1 and CDR2 sequences are SGHTA and FQGTGA. The ends were cut back, 4 bases at V and 5 bases at J, with 13 bases in the middle. This CDR3 reads CASSSRESGDTQYF. The DNA for the CDR3 is TGTGCCAGCAGCTCCCGGGAGTCGGGAGATACGCAGTATTTT.

This clonotype was seen a few times. The chain recombines TRBV6-6 with TRBJ2-2; 11 bases agree with TRBD2. The ends lost 0 bases at V and 3 bases at J; junction bases unmatched: 9. CDR1 is MNHNY, CDR2 SVGAGI, per germline (reference sequence). This CDR3 region has 19 residues. CDR3 DNA sequence: TGTGCCAGCAGTTACTCGACCCCGACTAGCGGGGAGGACACCGGGGAGCTGTTTTTT. Residues: CASSYSTPTSGEDTGELFF.

V gene TRBV7-2 combines with J gene TRBJ2-7; maybe TRBD1 (6 bases). V was clipped by 6 bases and J by 5 bases, with 17 bases between them. Germline CDR1 and CDR2: SGHTA and FQGNSA. The length of the CDR3 is 14 residues. The CDR3 spells CASRDSRAVDEQYF. The CDR3 nucleotides read TGTGCCAGCAGGGACAGCCGGGCCGTGGACGAGCAGTACTTC.

The chain uses TRBV4-2 and TRBJ1-4; possibly TRBD1 for D (5 bases). CDR3 length: 17 residues. The germline V and J ends were trimmed by 3 bases and 8 bases, with 22 bases remaining between them. CDR1 LGHNA and CDR2 YNFKEQ come from the germline V gene. CDR3 bases: TGTGCCAGCAGCCACTCCTTAGTGGGCAGGGTGGGAGAAAAACTGTTTTTT. It translates to CASSHSLVGRVGEKLFF.

This clonotype has a handful of counts. The chain has TRBV18 and TRBJ1-5, with TRBD1 matching 7 bases. Germline values: CDR1 KGHSH, CDR2 LQKENI. This CDR3 is built from 16 residues. V shed 4 bases and J 0 bases; nucleotides not matched to a gene: 6. The CDR3 loop is CASSQGQSNSNQPQHF. The CDR3 DNA follows: TGTGCCAGCTCACAGGGACAGTCTAATAGCAATCAGCCCCAGCATTTT.

This clonotype was detected many times. This CDR3 is CASSYLGSYGYTF. The CDR3 coding sequence is TGTGCCAGCAGTTACCTGGGGTCCTATGGCTACACCTTC. The rearrangement joins TRBV6-6 to TRBJ1-2; D not resolved. The CDR3 totals 13 residues. Germline assignment: CDR1 MNHNY and CDR2 SVGAGI (reference sequence). V was shortened by 2 bases and J by 4 bases, with 8 bases between the two germline ends.

This clonotype was seen ten or more times. V gene TRBV6-1 combines with J gene TRBJ1-2, with D maybe TRBD1 (5 bases). Germline V gives CDR1 MNHNS, CDR2 SASEGT. CDR3 length: 13 amino acids. The germline V and J ends were trimmed by 4 bases and 6 bases, with 12 bases remaining between them. CDR3 in amino acids: CASSARDRDGYTF. The DNA for the CDR3 is TGTGCCAGCAGTGCCAGGGATAGGGATGGCTACACCTTC.

This clonotype appeared many times. The gene calls are TRBV24-1 and TRBJ2-5, with D perhaps TRBD2 (7 bases). There are 13 residues in the CDR3. Germline-derived CDR1 and CDR2 are KGHDR and SFDVKD. The V end was cut by 9 bases, the J end by 5 bases, with 15 bases between. Here the CDR3 reads CATAGEGRETQYF. For the CDR3, the DNA is TGTGCCACCGCAGGGGAGGGCCGGGAGACCCAGTACTTC.

This clonotype was counted ten times or more. CDR3 residues: CASSYGQGANNEQFF. The DNA for the CDR3 is TGTGCCAGCAGTTACGGTCAGGGGGCTAACAATGAGCAGTTCTTC. This chain connects TRBV6-1 to TRBJ2-1; 8 nucleotides align to TRBD1. The V and J ends lost 5 bases and 5 bases, in that order; junction bases with no gene match: 8. This CDR3 is 15 amino acids long. Germline loops: CDR1 MNHNS, CDR2 SASEGT.